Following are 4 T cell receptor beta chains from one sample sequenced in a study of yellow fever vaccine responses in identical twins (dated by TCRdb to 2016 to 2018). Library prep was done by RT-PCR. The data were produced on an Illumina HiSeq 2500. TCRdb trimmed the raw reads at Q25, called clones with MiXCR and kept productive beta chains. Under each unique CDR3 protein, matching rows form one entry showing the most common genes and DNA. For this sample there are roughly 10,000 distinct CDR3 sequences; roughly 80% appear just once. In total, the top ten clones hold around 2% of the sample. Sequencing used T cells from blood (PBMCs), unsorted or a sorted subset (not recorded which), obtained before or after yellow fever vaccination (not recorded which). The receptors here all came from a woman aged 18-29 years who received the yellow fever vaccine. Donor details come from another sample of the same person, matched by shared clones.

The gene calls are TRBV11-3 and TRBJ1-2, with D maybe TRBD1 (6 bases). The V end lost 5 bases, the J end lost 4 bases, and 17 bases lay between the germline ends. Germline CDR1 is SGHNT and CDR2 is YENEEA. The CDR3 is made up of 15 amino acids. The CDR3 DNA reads TGTGCCAGCAGCACGACGGGACACCTTGGCTATGGCTACACCTTC. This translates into CASSTTGHLGYGYTF. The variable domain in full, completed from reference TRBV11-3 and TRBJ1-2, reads EAGVVQSPRYKIIEKKQPVAFWCNPISGHNTLYWYLQNLGQGPELLIRYENEEAVDDSQLPKDRFSAERLKGVDSTLKIQPAELGDSAVYLCASSTTGHLGYGYTFGSGTRLTVV.

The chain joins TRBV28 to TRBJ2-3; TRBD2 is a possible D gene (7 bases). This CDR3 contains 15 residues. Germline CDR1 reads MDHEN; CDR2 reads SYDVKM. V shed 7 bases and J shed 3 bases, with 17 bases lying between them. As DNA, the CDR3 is TGTGCCAGCACCACCGCGGGGGCGAAGACAGATACGCAGTATTTT. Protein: CASTTAGAKTDTQYF.

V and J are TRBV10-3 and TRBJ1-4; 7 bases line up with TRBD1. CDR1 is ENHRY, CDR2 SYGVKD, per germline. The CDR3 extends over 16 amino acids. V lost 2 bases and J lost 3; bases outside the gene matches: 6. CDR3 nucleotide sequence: TGTGCCATCAGTGAGATGGAGGGGGCTTCTAATGAAAAACTGTTTTTT. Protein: CAISEMEGASNEKLFF.

The chain's CDR3 is CASSDSVRQPQHF. The CDR3 nucleotides are TGTGCCAGCAGTGACTCGGTCCGTCAGCCCCAGCATTTT. The chain carries TRBV6-4 and TRBJ1-5, with unresolved D. This CDR3 region has 13 residues. CDR1 MRHNA and CDR2 SNTAGT come from the germline V gene. The V gene lost 0 bases and the J gene lost 6 bases, with 6 bases spanning the gap.